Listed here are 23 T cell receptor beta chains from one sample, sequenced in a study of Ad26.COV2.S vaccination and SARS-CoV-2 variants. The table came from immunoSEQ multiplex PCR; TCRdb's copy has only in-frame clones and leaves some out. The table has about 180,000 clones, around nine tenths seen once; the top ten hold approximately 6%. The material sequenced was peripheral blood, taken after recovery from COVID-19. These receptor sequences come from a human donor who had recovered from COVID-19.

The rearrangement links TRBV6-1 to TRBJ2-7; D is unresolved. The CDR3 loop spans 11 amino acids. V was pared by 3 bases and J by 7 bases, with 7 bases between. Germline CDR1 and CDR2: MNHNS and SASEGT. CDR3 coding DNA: TGTGCCAGCAGTGACGACCGTGAGCAGTACTTC. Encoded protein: CASSDDREQYF.

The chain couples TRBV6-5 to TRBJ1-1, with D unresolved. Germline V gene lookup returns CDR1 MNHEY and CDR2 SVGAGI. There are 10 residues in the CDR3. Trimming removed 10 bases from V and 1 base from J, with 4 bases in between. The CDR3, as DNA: TGTGCCACCAGGAACACTGAAGCTTTCTTT. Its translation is CATRNTEAFF.

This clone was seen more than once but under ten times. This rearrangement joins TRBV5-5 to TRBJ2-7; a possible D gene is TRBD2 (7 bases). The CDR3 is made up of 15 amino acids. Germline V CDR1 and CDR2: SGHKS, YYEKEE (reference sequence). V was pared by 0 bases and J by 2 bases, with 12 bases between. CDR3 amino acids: CASSLAGGPPYEQYF. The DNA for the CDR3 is TGTGCCAGCAGCTTGGCCGGGGGGCCCCCCTACGAGCAGTACTTC. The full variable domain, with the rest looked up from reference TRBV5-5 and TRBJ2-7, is DAGVTQSPTHLIKTRGQQVTLRCSPISGHKSVSWYQQVLGQGPQFIFQYYEKEERGRGNFPDRFSARQFPNYSSELNVNALLLGDSALYLCASSLAGGPPYEQYFGPGTRLTVT.

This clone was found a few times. The CDR3 region has the DNA TGTGCCAGCAGCTTATCCCTGGGGGTCGAGCAGTACTTC. Its translation is CASSLSLGVEQYF. The chain combines TRBV11-2 with TRBJ2-7, with D perhaps matching TRBD1 or TRBD2 (5 bases each). Trimming shortened V by 2 bases and J by 6 bases, and 11 bases separated the two germline ends. The CDR3 is made up of 13 amino acids. Germline V gene sequence: CDR1 SGHAT, CDR2 FQNNGV.

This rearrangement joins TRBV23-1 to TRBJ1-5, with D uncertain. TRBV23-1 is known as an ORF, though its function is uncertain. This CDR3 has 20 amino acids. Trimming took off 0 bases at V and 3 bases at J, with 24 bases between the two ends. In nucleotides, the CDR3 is TGCGCCAGCAGTCAATCCGGGCCCTCGGCCAGTTACTGTAACAATCAGCCCCAGCATTTT. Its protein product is CASSQSGPSASYCNNQPQHF.

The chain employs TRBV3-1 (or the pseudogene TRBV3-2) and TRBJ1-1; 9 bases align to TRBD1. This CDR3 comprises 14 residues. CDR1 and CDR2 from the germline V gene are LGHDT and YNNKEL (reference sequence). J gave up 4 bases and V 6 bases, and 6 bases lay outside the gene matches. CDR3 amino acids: CASSSDRGGTEAFF. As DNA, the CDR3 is TGTGCCAGCAGTTCTGACAGGGGGGGCACTGAAGCTTTCTTT.

As DNA, the CDR3 is TGTGCCACCAGCAGAGATATGGGTATCGGCAATCAGCCCCAGCATTTT. Residues: CATSRDMGIGNQPQHF. V is TRBV15 and J is TRBJ1-5; unclear D gene. From germline, CDR1 is LNHNV and CDR2 YYDKDF (reference sequence). The V end was cut by 0 bases, the J end by 2 bases, with 11 bases between. The length of the CDR3 is 16 residues.

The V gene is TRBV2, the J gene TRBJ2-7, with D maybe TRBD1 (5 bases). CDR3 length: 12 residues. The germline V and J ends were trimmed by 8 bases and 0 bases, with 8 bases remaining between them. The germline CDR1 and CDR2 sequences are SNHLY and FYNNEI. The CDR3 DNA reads TGTGCCAGCGGGGCACTCTCCTACGAGCAGTACTTC. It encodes CASGALSYEQYF.

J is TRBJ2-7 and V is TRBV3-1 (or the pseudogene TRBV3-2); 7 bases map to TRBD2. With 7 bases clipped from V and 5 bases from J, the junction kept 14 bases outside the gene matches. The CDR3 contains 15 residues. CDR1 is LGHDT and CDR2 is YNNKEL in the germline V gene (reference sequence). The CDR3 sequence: CASTNAPGGRNEQYF. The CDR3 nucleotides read TGTGCCAGCACCAACGCCCCCGGGGGGAGGAACGAGCAGTACTTC.

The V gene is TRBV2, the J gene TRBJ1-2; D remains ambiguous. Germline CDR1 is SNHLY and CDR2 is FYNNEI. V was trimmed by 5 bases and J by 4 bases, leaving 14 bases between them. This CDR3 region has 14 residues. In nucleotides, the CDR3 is TGTGCCAGCAGTCGTCAACAGAGATCCTATGGCTACACCTTC. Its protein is CASSRQQRSYGYTF. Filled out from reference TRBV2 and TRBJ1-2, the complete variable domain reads EPEVTQTPSHQVTQMGQEVILRCVPISNHLYFYWYRQILGQKVEFLVSFYNNEISEKSEIFDDQFSVERPDGSNFTLKIRSTKLEDSAMYFCASSRQQRSYGYTFGSGTRLTVV.

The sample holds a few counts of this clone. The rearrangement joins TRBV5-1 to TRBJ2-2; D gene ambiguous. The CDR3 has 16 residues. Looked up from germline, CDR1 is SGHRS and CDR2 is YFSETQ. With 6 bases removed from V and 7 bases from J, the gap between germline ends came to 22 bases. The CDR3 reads CASTPSGGLLGGELFF. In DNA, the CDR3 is TGCGCCAGCACCCCGTCGGGCGGCCTACTTGGCGGGGAGCTGTTTTTT.

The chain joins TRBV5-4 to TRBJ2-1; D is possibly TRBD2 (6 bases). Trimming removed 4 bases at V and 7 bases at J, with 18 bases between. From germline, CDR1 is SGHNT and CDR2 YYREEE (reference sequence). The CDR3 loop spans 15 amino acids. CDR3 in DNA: TGTGCCAGCAGCCCCCTCGGGACTGCCGTAAATGAGCAGTTCTTC. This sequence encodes CASSPLGTAVNEQFF.

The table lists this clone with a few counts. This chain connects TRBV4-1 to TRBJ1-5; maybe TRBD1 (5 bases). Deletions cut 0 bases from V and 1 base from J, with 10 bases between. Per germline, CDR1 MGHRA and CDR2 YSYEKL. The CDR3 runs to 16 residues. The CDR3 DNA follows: TGCGCCAGCAGCCAAGAGCAGTCAGGGAGCAATCAGCCCCAGCATTTT. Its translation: CASSQEQSGSNQPQHF.

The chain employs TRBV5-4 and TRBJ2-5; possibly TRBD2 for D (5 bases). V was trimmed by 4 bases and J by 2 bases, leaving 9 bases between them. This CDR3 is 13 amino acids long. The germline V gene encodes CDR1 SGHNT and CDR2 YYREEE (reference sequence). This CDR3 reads CASSGGPQETQYF. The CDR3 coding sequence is TGTGCCAGCAGCGGAGGCCCTCAAGAGACCCAGTACTTC.

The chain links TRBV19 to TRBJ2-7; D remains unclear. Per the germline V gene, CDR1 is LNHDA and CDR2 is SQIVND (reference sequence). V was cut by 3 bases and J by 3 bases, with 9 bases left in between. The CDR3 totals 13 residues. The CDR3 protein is CASSIGRYYEQYF. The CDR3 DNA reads TGTGCCAGTAGTATCGGTCGTTACTACGAGCAGTACTTC.

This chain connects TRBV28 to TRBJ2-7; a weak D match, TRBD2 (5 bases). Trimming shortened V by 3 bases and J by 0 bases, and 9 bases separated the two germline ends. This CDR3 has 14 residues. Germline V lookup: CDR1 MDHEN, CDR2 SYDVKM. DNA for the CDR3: TGTGCCAGCAGTTTCGGGGTGCCCTCCTACGAGCAGTACTTC. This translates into CASSFGVPSYEQYF.

CDR3 DNA sequence: TGCGCCAGCAGTCAATCGATCGGGGGGCATCCCCGCTACTACTACGAGCAGTACTTC. Residues: CASSQSIGGHPRYYYEQYF. The chain uses TRBV23-1 and TRBJ2-7; TRBD2 might be the D (7 bases). TRBV23-1 is an ORF, and what it does is uncertain. V lost 0 bases and J 3 bases, leaving 24 bases between the germline ends. The length of the CDR3 is 19 residues.

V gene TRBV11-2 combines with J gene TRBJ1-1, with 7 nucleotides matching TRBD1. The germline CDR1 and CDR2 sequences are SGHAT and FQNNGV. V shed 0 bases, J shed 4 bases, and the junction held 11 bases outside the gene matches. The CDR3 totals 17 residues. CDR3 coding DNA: TGTGCCAGCAGCTTAGATGGGGCGACAGGGCGTAGCACTGAAGCTTTCTTT. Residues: CASSLDGATGRSTEAFF.

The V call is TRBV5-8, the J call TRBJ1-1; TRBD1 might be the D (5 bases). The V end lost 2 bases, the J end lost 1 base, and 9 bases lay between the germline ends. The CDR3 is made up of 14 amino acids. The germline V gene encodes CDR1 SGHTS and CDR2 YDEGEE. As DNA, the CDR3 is TGTGCCAGCAGCTTAGGAGGGACGAACACTGAAGCTTTCTTT. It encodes CASSLGGTNTEAFF.

CDR3 residues: CASSLTGFSGNTIYF. In nucleotides, the CDR3 is TGTGCCAGCAGCTTAACAGGGTTTTCTGGAAACACCATATATTTT. The chain uses TRBV7-9 and TRBJ1-3; D might be TRBD1 (6 bases). The CDR3 covers 15 residues. CDR1 is SEHNR, CDR2 FQNEAQ, per germline (reference sequence). V lost 2 bases to trimming and J lost 1 base, with 9 bases between them.

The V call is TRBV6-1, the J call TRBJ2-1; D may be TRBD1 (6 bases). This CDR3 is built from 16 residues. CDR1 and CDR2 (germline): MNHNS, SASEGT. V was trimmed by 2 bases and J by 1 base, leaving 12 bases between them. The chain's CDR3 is CASSEYDRSSYNEQFF. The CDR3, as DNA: TGTGCCAGCAGTGAATATGACAGGTCATCCTACAATGAGCAGTTCTTC.

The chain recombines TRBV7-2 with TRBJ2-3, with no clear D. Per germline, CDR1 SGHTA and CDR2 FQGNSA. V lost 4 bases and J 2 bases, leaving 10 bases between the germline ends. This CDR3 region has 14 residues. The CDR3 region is CASSSTGLTDTQYF. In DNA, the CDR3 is TGTGCCAGCAGCTCGACGGGTCTCACAGATACGCAGTATTTT. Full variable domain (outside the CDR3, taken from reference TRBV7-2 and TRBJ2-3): GAGVSQSPSNKVTEKGKDVELRCDPISGHTALYWYRQSLGQGLEFLIYFQGNSAPDKSGLPSDRFSAERTGGSVSTLTIQRTQQEDSAVYLCASSSTGLTDTQYFGPGTRLTVL.

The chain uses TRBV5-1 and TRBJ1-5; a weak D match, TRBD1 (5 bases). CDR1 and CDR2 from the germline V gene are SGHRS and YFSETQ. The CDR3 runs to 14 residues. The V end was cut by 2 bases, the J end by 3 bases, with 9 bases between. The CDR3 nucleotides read TGCGCCAGCAGCTTAGGCGGGGCCAATCAGCCCCAGCATTTT. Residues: CASSLGGANQPQHF.